One sample yielded the 24 T cell receptor beta chains listed below, sequenced in a study of PD-1 blockade in classical Hodgkin lymphoma. Generated by immunoSEQ multiplex PCR, the TCRdb table keeps only in-frame clones and is missing some. The sample shows over 10,000 clones, roughly 77% of them seen only once. Each of the patients experienced relapse following autologous stem cell transplantation, and their brentuximab vedotin exposure differed. The material sequenced was peripheral blood mononuclear cells (PBMCs), taken at baseline. The receptor source for this set is a human donor with classical Hodgkin lymphoma.

This sequence joins TRBV27 and TRBJ1-2, with D tentatively TRBD1 (5 bases). The V and J ends lost 6 bases and 6 bases respectively, with 20 bases between them. Germline V CDR1 and CDR2: MNHEY, SMNVEV (reference sequence). This CDR3 contains 15 residues. CDR3 residues: CASRPLGEGDHGYTF. The CDR3 region has the DNA TGTGCCAGCAGGCCCCTGGGGGAGGGTGACCATGGCTACACCTTC.

This clone was seen only a few times. The gene calls are TRBV5-4 and TRBJ1-6, with TRBD1 matching over 9 bases. Germline values: CDR1 SGHNT, CDR2 YYREEE (reference sequence). V dropped 4 bases and J dropped 10; count of bases not matched to a gene: 6. The CDR3 runs 14 residues. In nucleotides, the CDR3 is TGTGCCAGCAGCAGGGACAGGGTACGGTCACCCCTCCACTTT. Encoded protein: CASSRDRVRSPLHF.

The rearrangement uses TRBV7-6 and TRBJ1-6, with 7 bases aligning to TRBD1. CDR3 length equals 13 residues. CDR1 and CDR2 from the germline V gene are SGHVS and FNYEAQ. J lost 10 bases, V lost 5 bases, and 5 bases had no gene match. CDR3 amino acids: CASSPTGNSPLHF. The DNA of the CDR3 is TGTGCCAGCAGCCCGACAGGGAACTCACCCCTCCACTTT.

This chain links TRBV23-1 with TRBJ1-1; D is ambiguous. TRBV23-1 is an ORF, with its function uncertain. The CDR3 is 15 amino acids. V lost 3 bases, J lost 1 base, and 12 bases lay in between. The CDR3 sequence is CASSQWCWSNTEAFF. Written as DNA, the CDR3 is TGCGCCAGCAGTCAGTGGTGCTGGTCGAACACTGAAGCTTTCTTT.

The chain has TRBV5-1 and TRBJ2-7; tentatively, D is TRBD2 (6 bases). CDR1 and CDR2 (germline): SGHRS, YFSETQ. V shed 0 bases and J shed 6 bases, with 22 bases lying between them. This CDR3 is 17 amino acids long. The CDR3 is CASSLGAGSHFGGEQYF. The CDR3, as DNA: TGCGCCAGCAGCTTGGGAGCGGGCAGCCACTTCGGCGGCGAGCAGTACTTC.

This clone showed up just a few times. The chain couples TRBV5-5 to TRBJ2-5, with D unclear. Germline V gene sequence: CDR1 SGHKS, CDR2 YYEKEE (reference sequence). This CDR3 has 15 residues. Between the trimmed V and J ends, which lost 1 base and 2 bases, there was a span of 12 bases. The CDR3 DNA is TGTGCCAGCAGCTTGATCGCGACCAAACAAGAGACCCAGTACTTC. It yields the protein CASSLIATKQETQYF.

The chain employs TRBV7-2 and TRBJ2-2; the D gene is possibly TRBD1 (6 bases). CDR3 size: 17 residues. Germline V gives CDR1 SGHTA, CDR2 FQGNSA. Deletions cut 5 bases from V and 0 bases from J, with 16 bases between. For the CDR3, the DNA is TGTGCCAGCAGCGTAGAGGGTAGACAGGCGAACACCGGGGAGCTGTTTTTT. Protein product: CASSVEGRQANTGELFF.

This chain joins TRBV11-1 and TRBJ1-1, with D possibly being TRBD1 (5 bases). Germline V CDR1 and CDR2: SGHAT, FQDESV (reference sequence). The CDR3 loop spans 13 amino acids. Trimming removed 0 bases at V and 6 bases at J, with 8 bases between. The CDR3 here is CASSLADRAEAFF. The CDR3 bases are TGTGCCAGCAGCTTAGCTGACAGAGCTGAAGCTTTCTTT.

The chain employs TRBV7-9 and TRBJ1-1, with a possible D match to TRBD1 (6 bases). From germline, CDR1 is SEHNR and CDR2 FQNEAQ (reference sequence). The CDR3 spans 14 residues. Trimming stripped 3 bases from V and 4 bases from J, with 12 bases between. The CDR3 loop is CASSLDSFITEAFF. The CDR3 DNA is TGTGCCAGCAGCTTGGACAGTTTTATCACTGAAGCTTTCTTT.

This clone was recorded once. The V and J genes are TRBV11-2 and TRBJ1-2, with TRBD1 as a possible D gene (6 bases). Germline assignment: CDR1 SGHAT and CDR2 FQNNGV. Trimming shortened V by 5 bases and J by 4 bases, and 17 bases separated the two germline ends. CDR3 length equals 15 residues. The CDR3 protein is CASSQRGVGPYGYTF. CDR3 nucleotides: TGTGCCAGCAGCCAGAGGGGGGTAGGACCCTATGGCTACACCTTC.

In this sample, this clone turned up a few times. The chain uses TRBV28 and TRBJ1-6; 7 bases match TRBD1. The germline V gene encodes CDR1 MDHEN and CDR2 SYDVKM. V lost 5 bases and J lost 4; bases outside the gene matches: 5. The CDR3 has 15 residues. The CDR3 reads CASSKSTGYNSPLHF. CDR3 DNA sequence: TGTGCCAGCAGTAAGTCGACAGGGTATAATTCACCCCTCCACTTT.

This clone occurred a few times. The chain joins TRBV7-9 to TRBJ2-3; weak D call: TRBD2 (6 bases). CDR1 and CDR2 (germline): SEHNR, FQNEAQ (reference sequence). CDR3 size: 16 residues. V lost 5 bases, J lost 2 bases, and 17 bases lay in between. CDR3 in amino acids: CASSPRTGEFTDTQYF. The CDR3 DNA is TGTGCCAGCAGCCCGAGGACGGGAGAATTCACAGATACGCAGTATTTT. The full variable domain, completed using reference TRBV7-9 and TRBJ2-3, is DTGVSQNPRHKITKRGQNVTFRCDPISEHNRLYWYRQTLGQGPEFLTYFQNEAQLEKSRLLSDRFSAERPKGSFSTLEIQRTEQGDSAMYLCASSPRTGEFTDTQYFGPGTRLTVL.

This clone was seen a handful of times. As DNA, the CDR3 is TGCACCAGCAGGCGCCGGGGCAGGCCTTGCCACTCTGGAAACACCATATATTTT. Amino acid sequence: CTSRRRGRPCHSGNTIYF. The genes are TRBV1 and TRBJ1-3. TRBV1 is reported as a pseudogene. The CDR3 consists of 18 residues.

This clone was detected a few times. This chain connects TRBV7-8 to TRBJ2-6; D remains unclear. CDR3 size: 17 residues. Germline V gene sequence: CDR1 SGHVS, CDR2 FQNEAQ. The V gene lost 7 bases and the J gene lost 0 bases, with 16 bases spanning the gap. In DNA form, the CDR3 reads TGTGCCAGCACACCACAGAAAGTATCCTCTGGGGCCAACGTCCTGACTTTC. This codes for CASTPQKVSSGANVLTF.

The V gene is TRBV5-6, the J gene TRBJ2-7, with TRBD1 matching over 7 bases. The germline CDR1 and CDR2 sequences are SGHDT and YYEEEE. The CDR3 length is 15 residues. V shed 0 bases, J shed 3 bases, and the junction held 6 bases outside the gene matches. The CDR3 DNA follows: TGTGCCAGCAGCTTGGTTGGGACAGCCCGCTACGAGCAGTACTTC. It specifies CASSLVGTARYEQYF.

The rearrangement links TRBV11-2 to TRBJ1-4; D gene uncertain. The CDR3 length is 12 residues. V was cut by 2 bases and J by 12 bases, with 10 bases left in between. Germline V gene lookup returns CDR1 SGHAT and CDR2 FQNNGV. DNA of the CDR3: TGTGCCAGCAGCTTAACGAGGGTGGAACTGTTTTTT. Translating gives CASSLTRVELFF.

This rearrangement joins TRBV7-3 to TRBJ2-5; 9 bases fit TRBD1. Germline V CDR1 and CDR2: SGHTA, FQGTGA. The CDR3 is 15 residues long. Trimming removed 5 bases from V and 4 bases from J; junction bases left unmatched: 8. In nucleotides, the CDR3 is TGTGCCAGCAGCCCACAGGGGGCCAATGGAGAGACCCAGTACTTC. Protein sequence: CASSPQGANGETQYF.

The chain employs TRBV6-5 and TRBJ1-6; D gene uncertain. Germline CDR1 MNHEY, CDR2 SVGAGI. V lost 1 base, J lost 14 bases, and 6 bases lay in between. The CDR3 covers 11 residues. The CDR3 region is CASSYYNTLHF. The CDR3 DNA follows: TGTGCCAGCAGTTACTACAACACCCTCCACTTT.

The chain has TRBV2 and TRBJ1-1; D is uncertain. V was trimmed by 7 bases and J by 11 bases, leaving 14 bases between them. The CDR3 has 11 residues. The V gene's germline CDR1 is SNHLY and CDR2 FYNNEI. The CDR3 coding sequence is TGTGCCAGCATTGGACTCATTTTGGCTTTCTTT. Protein: CASIGLILAFF.

This chain joins TRBV18 and TRBJ2-5; either TRBD1 or TRBD2 may supply D (5 bases each). Trimming stripped 3 bases from V and 7 bases from J, with 18 bases between. The CDR3 has 15 residues. From germline, CDR1 is KGHSH and CDR2 LQKENI. CDR3 amino acids: CASSPSMGTLGTQYF. The DNA for the CDR3 is TGTGCCAGCTCACCCTCGATGGGGACCCTCGGGACCCAGTACTTC.

This clone was detected once. The chain recombines TRBV11-2 with TRBJ1-6; D call uncertain. The CDR3 has 15 amino acids. CDR1 is SGHAT, CDR2 FQNNGV, per germline. V was trimmed by 5 bases and J by 6 bases, leaving 14 bases between them. CDR3 in amino acids: CASSATGRTNSPLHF. The DNA for the CDR3 is TGTGCCAGCAGCGCCACCGGACGGACTAATTCACCCCTCCACTTT. The complete variable domain, with remaining parts taken from reference TRBV11-2 and TRBJ1-6, reads EAGVAQSPRYKIIEKRQSVAFWCNPISGHATLYWYQQILGQGPKLLIQFQNNGVVDDSQLPKDRFSAERLKGVDSTLKIQPAKLEDSAVYLCASSATGRTNSPLHFGNGTRLTVT.

This clone was detected only once. The chain uses TRBV5-1 and TRBJ1-6; 10 nucleotides agree with TRBD1. Trimming removed 0 bases from V and 4 bases from J; junction bases left unmatched: 1. Germline CDR1 is SGHRS and CDR2 is YFSETQ. There are 16 residues in the CDR3. The CDR3 is CASSLAGQGYNSPLHF. The CDR3 DNA sequence: TGCGCCAGCAGCTTGGCGGGACAGGGGTATAATTCACCCCTCCACTTT.

J is TRBJ1-3 and V is TRBV19, with no clear D. CDR1 and CDR2 from the germline V gene are LNHDA and SQIVND (reference sequence). There are 15 residues in the CDR3. Trimming took off 3 bases at V and 4 bases at J, with 13 bases between the two ends. In nucleotides, the CDR3 is TGTGCCAGTAGTATTTCTCGCAGAGCGGGAAACACCATATATTTT. Its translation is CASSISRRAGNTIYF.

The chain joins TRBV5-5 to TRBJ2-7; the D is unclear. CDR3 length equals 14 residues. V lost 1 base and J 3 bases, leaving 11 bases between the germline ends. From germline, CDR1 is SGHKS and CDR2 YYEKEE (reference sequence). CDR3 nucleotides: TGTGCCAGCAGCTTGCTCTACAAAAACTACGAGCAGTACTTC. This gives the protein CASSLLYKNYEQYF.